This T cell receptor (beta chain) appears in the sequencing data of a study of CD8+CD57+ T cells in acquired aplastic anemia. The overall study: Some 10 million reads, on average, were obtained for CD4+ cells from healthy donors.

This CDR3 is built from 15 residues. V dropped 0 bases and J dropped 3 bases, with 11 bases sitting between them. Germline CDR1 is SGHNT and CDR2 is YENEEA. CDR3 and TCR beta VDJ profiling relied on genomic DNA as the template. Using its own MiXCR run on the reads, TCRdb lists one record per CDR3 protein. The sample records hundreds of thousands of distinct CDR3 sequences, about two thirds being singletons. In the case of this clonotype: Its antigen remains unknown.

General observations from the study: Patients and controls were found to share 25 to 35 CD8+ CDR3 sequences.

The sample taken for sequencing was sorted CD4+, CD8+, or CD8+CD57+ T cells (not recorded which) from PBMCs. The chain joins TRBV11-3 to TRBJ2-5, with D possibly being TRBD2 (6 bases). This clonotype was obtained from a human donor in good health, serving as a control. The CDR3 sequence: CASSLDRGSEETQYF. In nucleotides, the CDR3 is TGTGCCAGCAGCTTAGATCGGGGGTCCGAAGAGACCCAGTACTTC.